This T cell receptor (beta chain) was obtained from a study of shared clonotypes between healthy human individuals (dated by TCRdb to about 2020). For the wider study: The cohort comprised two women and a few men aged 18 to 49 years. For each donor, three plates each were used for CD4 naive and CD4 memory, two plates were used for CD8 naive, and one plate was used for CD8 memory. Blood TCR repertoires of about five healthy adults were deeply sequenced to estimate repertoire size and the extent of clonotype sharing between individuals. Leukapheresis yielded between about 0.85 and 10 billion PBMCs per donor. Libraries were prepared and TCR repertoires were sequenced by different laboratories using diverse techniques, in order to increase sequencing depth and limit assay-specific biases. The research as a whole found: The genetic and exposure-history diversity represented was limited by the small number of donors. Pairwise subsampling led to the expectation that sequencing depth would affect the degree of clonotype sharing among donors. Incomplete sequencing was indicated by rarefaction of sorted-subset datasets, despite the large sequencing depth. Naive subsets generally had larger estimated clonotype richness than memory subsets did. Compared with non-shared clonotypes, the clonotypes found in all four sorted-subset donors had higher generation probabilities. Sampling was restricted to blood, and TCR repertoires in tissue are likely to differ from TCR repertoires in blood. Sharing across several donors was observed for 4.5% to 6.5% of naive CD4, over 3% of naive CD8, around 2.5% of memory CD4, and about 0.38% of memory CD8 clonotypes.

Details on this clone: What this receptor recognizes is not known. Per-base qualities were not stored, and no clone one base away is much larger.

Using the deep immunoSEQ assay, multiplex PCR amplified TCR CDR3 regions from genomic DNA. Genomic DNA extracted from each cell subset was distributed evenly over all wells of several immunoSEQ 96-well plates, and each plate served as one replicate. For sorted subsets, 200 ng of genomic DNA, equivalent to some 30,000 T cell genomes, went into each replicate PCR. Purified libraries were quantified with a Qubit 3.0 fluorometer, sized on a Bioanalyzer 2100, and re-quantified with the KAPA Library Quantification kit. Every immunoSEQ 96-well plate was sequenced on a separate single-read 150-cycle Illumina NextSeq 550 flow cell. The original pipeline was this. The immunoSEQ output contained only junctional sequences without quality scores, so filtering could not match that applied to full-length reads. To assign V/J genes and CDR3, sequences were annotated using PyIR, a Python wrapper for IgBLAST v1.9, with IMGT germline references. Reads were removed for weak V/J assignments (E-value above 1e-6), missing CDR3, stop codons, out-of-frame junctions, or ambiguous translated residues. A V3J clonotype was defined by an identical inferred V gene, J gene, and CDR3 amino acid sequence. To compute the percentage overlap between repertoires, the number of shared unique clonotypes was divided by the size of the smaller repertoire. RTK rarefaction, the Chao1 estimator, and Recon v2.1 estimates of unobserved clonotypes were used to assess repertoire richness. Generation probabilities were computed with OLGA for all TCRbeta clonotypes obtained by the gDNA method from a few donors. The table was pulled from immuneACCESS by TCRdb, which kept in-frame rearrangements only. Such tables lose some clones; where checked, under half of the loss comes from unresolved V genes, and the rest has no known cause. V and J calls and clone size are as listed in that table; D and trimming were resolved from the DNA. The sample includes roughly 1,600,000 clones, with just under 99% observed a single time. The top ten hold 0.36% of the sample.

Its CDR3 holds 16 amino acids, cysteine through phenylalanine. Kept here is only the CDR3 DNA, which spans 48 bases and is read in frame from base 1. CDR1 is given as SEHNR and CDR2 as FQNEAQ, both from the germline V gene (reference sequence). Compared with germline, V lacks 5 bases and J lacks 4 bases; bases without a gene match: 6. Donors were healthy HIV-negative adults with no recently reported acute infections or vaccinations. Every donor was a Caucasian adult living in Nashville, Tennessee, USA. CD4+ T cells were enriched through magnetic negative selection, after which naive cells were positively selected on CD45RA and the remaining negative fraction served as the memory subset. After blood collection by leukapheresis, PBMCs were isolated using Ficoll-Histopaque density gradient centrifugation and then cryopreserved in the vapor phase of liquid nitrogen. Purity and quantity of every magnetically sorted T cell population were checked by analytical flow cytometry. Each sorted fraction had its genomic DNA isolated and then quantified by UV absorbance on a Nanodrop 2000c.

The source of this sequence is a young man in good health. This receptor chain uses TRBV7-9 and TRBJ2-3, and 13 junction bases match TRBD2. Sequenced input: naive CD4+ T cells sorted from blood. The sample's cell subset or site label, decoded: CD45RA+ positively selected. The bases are TGTGCCAGCAGCCCAGGGACTAGCGGGACTTCAGATACGCAGTATTTT. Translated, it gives CASSPGTSGTSDTQYF.